One and the same sample provided the 27 T cell receptor beta chains below, sequenced in a study of T cells in women clearing cervical HPV infection. Only in-frame clones appear in the TCRdb table, and some are missing; sequencing was by immunoSEQ multiplex PCR. This sample's clone table lists roughly 31,000 clones. Input material: blood buffy coat. Receptors were obtained from a woman aged 18 to 75 with a cervical HPV16 infection that either progressed to CIN3+ or cleared (not recorded which).

Regarding this clone: The missing CDR3 end, 3 residues past where the read stops, is filled in from the germline J gene. The J gene is TRBJ1-4, the V gene TRBV19; maybe TRBD1 (6 bases). Per germline, CDR1 LNHDA and CDR2 SQIVND (reference sequence). The ends were cut back, 3 bases at V and 8 bases at J, with 16 bases in the middle. The CDR3 contains 15 residues. The CDR3 DNA, read in part, is TGTGCCAGTAGTATTTCTACAGGGAGATGGGAAAAA. It is translated as CASSISTGRWEK. The full CDR3 reads CASSISTGRWEKLFF.

Turning to this clone: The read finishes 3 residues shy of the CDR3 end, and the germline J gene is used to complete it. This specimen includes other DNA sequences encoding the same CDR3. The chain has TRBV30 and TRBJ2-1; no firm D call. CDR1 GTSNPN and CDR2 SVGIG come from the germline V gene (reference sequence). V was cut by 2 bases and J by 5 bases, with 4 bases left in between. The CDR3 has 11 residues. The CDR3: CAWSLNNEQFF. Incomplete CDR3 DNA: TGTGCCTGGAGTCTTAACAATGAG. Filled out from reference TRBV30 and TRBJ2-1, the complete variable domain reads SQTIHQWPATLVQPVGSPLSLECTVEGTSNPNLYWYRQAAGRGLQLLFYSVGIGQISSEVPQNLSASRPQDRQFILSSKKLLLSDSGFYLCAWSLNNEQFFGPGTRLTVL.

For this clone: The CDR3 end falls 3 residues outside the read, so it is completed with the germline J gene. This sample includes further DNA sequences coding for the same CDR3. This chain uses TRBV7-9 with TRBJ2-4, with D maybe TRBD1 (5 bases). Germline loops: CDR1 SEHNR, CDR2 FQNEAQ (reference sequence). The CDR3 runs to 14 residues. CDR3 DNA (partial): TGTGCCAGCAGCTTAGGTCAGGGTAACTATGGT. This encodes CASSLGQGNYG. The CDR3 reads in full as CASSLGQGNYGQYF. The variable domain in full, with the rest retrieved from reference TRBV7-9 and TRBJ2-4, is DTGVSQNPRHKITKRGQNVTFRCDPISEHNRLYWYRQTLGQGPEFLTYFQNEAQLEKSRLLSDRFSAERPKGSFSTLEIQRTEQGDSAMYLCASSLGQGNYGQYFGAGTRLSVL.

For this clone: Read data end 3 residues before the CDR3 end; the end is taken from the germline J gene. The V gene is TRBV11-2, the J gene TRBJ1-1; TRBD1 might be the D (6 bases). Per the germline V gene, CDR1 is SGHAT and CDR2 is FQNNGV. Trimming took 5 bases from V and 0 from J, leaving 10 bases between them. This CDR3 spans 14 amino acids. CDR3 DNA, as far as it was read: TGTGCCAGCAGCCCCAGACAGGTGAACACTGAA. Its translation is CASSPRQVNTE. The entire CDR3 protein is CASSPRQVNTEAFF.

Regarding this clone: The read stops 3 residues short of the end of the CDR3; the missing end is completed from the germline J gene. The chain is built from TRBV20-1 and TRBJ1-2; 9 nucleotides match TRBD1. There are 18 residues in the CDR3. Unmatched junction bases numbered 17, after V lost 0 bases and J lost 6 bases. Germline-derived CDR1 and CDR2 are DFQATT and SNEGSKA (reference sequence). CDR3 DNA (partial): TGCAGTGCTAGAGATTTCCGGGACAGGGATGGTCTGATAGATGGC. Protein product: CSARDFRDRDGLIDG. The CDR3 in its entirety is CSARDFRDRDGLIDGYTF.

In regard to this clone: The read comes to an end 3 residues before the CDR3 does, leaving the germline J gene to fill in the end. The chain combines TRBV30 with TRBJ2-2; perhaps TRBD2 as D (6 bases). Germline CDR1 and CDR2: GTSNPN and SVGIG (reference sequence). Trimming removed 5 bases at V and 0 bases at J, with 7 bases between. The CDR3 is made up of 13 amino acids. The CDR3 reads CAWAGTNTGELFF. The CDR3 DNA, read in part, is TGTGCCTGGGCGGGGACGAACACCGGGGAG.

Comment on this clone: The read falls 3 residues short of the CDR3 end, and the missing part is taken from the germline J gene. The rearrangement uses TRBV7-9 and TRBJ1-2; D possibly corresponds to TRBD1 (6 bases). The CDR3 is 13 residues long. Deletions cut 5 bases from V and 5 bases from J, with 12 bases between. Germline-derived CDR1 and CDR2 are SEHNR and FQNEAQ (reference sequence). This CDR3 is CASSLGDTYGYTF. The DNA read from the CDR3 is TGTGCCAGCAGCCTCGGGGACACATATGGC. Full variable domain (remainder filled in from reference TRBV7-9 and TRBJ1-2): DTGVSQNPRHKITKRGQNVTFRCDPISEHNRLYWYRQTLGQGPEFLTYFQNEAQLEKSRLLSDRFSAERPKGSFSTLEIQRTEQGDSAMYLCASSLGDTYGYTFGSGTRLTVV.

By frequency, this clone is medium-sized. The read ends 3 residues before the CDR3 terminus; that terminus is restored from the germline J gene. The chain joins TRBV4-2 to TRBJ1-1; D perhaps matches TRBD1 (6 bases). CDR3 length equals 12 residues. CDR1 is LGHNA, CDR2 YNFKEQ, per germline. Trimming took off 1 base at V and 7 bases at J, with 7 bases between the two ends. The sequenced part of the CDR3 DNA is TGTGCCAGCAGCCAAGGACAGGTTGAA. It specifies CASSQGQVE. The CDR3, in full, reads CASSQGQVEAFF.

Turning to this clone: The read is 3 residues too short to cover the CDR3 end, so that end is filled in from the germline J gene. V is TRBV10-3 and J is TRBJ2-1; 7 positions agree with TRBD1. The CDR3 runs 15 residues. CDR1 is ENHRY and CDR2 is SYGVKD in the germline V gene. With V trimmed by 9 bases and J by 8 bases, 16 bases remained unmatched. The sequenced part of the CDR3 DNA is TGTGCCATGCGAGCCGGGGACAGAATTTTGGATGAG. Protein sequence: CAMRAGDRILDE. The entire CDR3 protein is CAMRAGDRILDEQFF.

Partial CDR3 DNA: TGTGCCAGCACCGGGACAGAGGGTTCCTACGAG. It encodes CASTGTEGSYE. The entire CDR3 reads CASTGTEGSYEQYF. V and J are TRBV2 and TRBJ2-7; 7 bases align to TRBD1. Coverage ceases 3 residues before the CDR3 finishes, and the germline J gene fills in the end. J was trimmed by 1 base and V by 7 bases; bases with no gene match: 7. CDR1 and CDR2 (germline): SNHLY, FYNNEI. The CDR3 is 14 amino acids.

Comments on this clone: The read comes to an end 3 residues before the CDR3 does, leaving the germline J gene to fill in the end. The chain has TRBV30 and TRBJ1-4; 9 bases are shared with TRBD1. From germline, CDR1 is GTSNPN and CDR2 SVGIG (reference sequence). J gave up 3 bases and V 7 bases, and 6 bases lay outside the gene matches. This CDR3 spans 14 amino acids. The CDR3 region is CALIRQGANEKLFF. The covered CDR3 bases are TGTGCCTTGATTCGACAGGGGGCTAATGAAAAA.

With respect to this clone: With the read ending 3 residues before the CDR3 end, the germline J gene is used to fill in that end. The chain carries TRBV2 and TRBJ2-2; D is possibly TRBD1 (5 bases). The CDR3 is 14 amino acids. Between the trimmed V and J ends, which lost 4 bases and 5 bases, there was a span of 11 bases. Germline V lookup: CDR1 SNHLY, CDR2 FYNNEI. CDR3 residues: CASSAQEWTGELFF. CDR3 bases read: TGTGCCAGCAGTGCACAGGAGTGGACCGGGGAG.

For this clone: The sequence runs out 3 residues before the end of the CDR3; the remainder is reconstructed from the germline J gene. V is TRBV5-5 and J is TRBJ1-1, with D perhaps TRBD1 (6 bases). CDR1 is SGHKS and CDR2 is YYEKEE in the germline V gene (reference sequence). The CDR3 is 14 residues long. Trimming left V 1 base short and J 5 bases short, with 12 bases between. CDR3 residues: CASSLYRDVTEAFF. Partial CDR3 DNA: TGTGCCAGCAGCTTGTACAGGGATGTTACTGAA.

As for this clone: The CDR3 is cut off 3 residues early in the read; its end comes from the germline J gene. The chain has TRBV12-5 and TRBJ2-6; weak D call: TRBD2 (5 bases). The CDR3 covers 15 residues. Between the trimmed V and J ends, which lost 7 bases and 1 base, there was a span of 11 bases. Germline CDR1 is LGHNT and CDR2 is FRNRAP. Partial CDR3 DNA: TGTGCTAGTGTCCCCGGCGGGTCTGGGGCCAACGTC. This codes for CASVPGGSGANV. The CDR3 reads in full as CASVPGGSGANVLTF.

In regard to this clone: The CDR3 end is not reached by the read, which stops 3 residues before it; the germline J gene fills it in. The chain employs TRBV5-6 and TRBJ1-2, with a weak D call TRBD1 (5 bases). Germline-derived CDR1 and CDR2 are SGHDT and YYEEEE. The V and J ends lost 4 bases and 6 bases respectively, with 19 bases between them. This CDR3 has 15 residues. Partial CDR3 DNA: TGTGCCAGCAGCACTAACCCGGGGGGGGTTAATGGC. This translates into CASSTNPGGVNG. From start to end, the CDR3 is CASSTNPGGVNGYTF.

Points on this clone: The DNA ends 3 residues before the CDR3 does, and the rest of the CDR3 is filled in from the germline J gene. The same CDR3 also results from other DNA sequences found in this sample. The V gene is TRBV5-1, the J gene TRBJ2-1; tentative D call: TRBD2 (6 bases). Germline V CDR1 and CDR2: SGHRS, YFSETQ. With 4 bases removed from V and 3 bases from J, the gap between germline ends came to 11 bases. The CDR3 contains 14 residues. The CDR3 loop is CASSPSGGYNEQFF. Partial CDR3 DNA: TGCGCCAGCAGCCCCTCCGGGGGCTACAATGAG.

Details on this clone: The read gets to within 3 residues of the CDR3 end, and the germline J gene fills in the rest. The gene calls are TRBV2 and TRBJ1-1, with D perhaps matching TRBD1 (5 bases). Germline V CDR1 and CDR2: SNHLY, FYNNEI. This CDR3 contains 13 residues. Trimming stripped 5 bases from V and 1 base from J, with 8 bases between. This CDR3 reads CASSRGGNTEAFF. The part of the CDR3 DNA that was read is TGTGCCAGCAGTCGGGGGGGGAACACTGAA.

With respect to this clone: The read ends 3 residues shy of where the CDR3 ends; the end is completed using the germline J gene. The chain has TRBV7-8 and TRBJ2-4; 11 bases align to TRBD2. Germline lookup yields CDR1 SGHVS and CDR2 FQNEAQ. The CDR3 totals 15 residues. CDR3 amino acids: CASSPQTSGTETQYF. The CDR3 DNA, read in part, is TGTGCCAGCAGCCCTCAGACTAGCGGGACCGAGACT.

A word on this clone: Read data end 3 residues before the CDR3 end; the end is taken from the germline J gene. The genes are TRBV14 and TRBJ2-1; D may be TRBD1 (5 bases). The V gene lost 2 bases and the J gene lost 4 bases, with 9 bases spanning the gap. This CDR3 comprises 14 residues. Per the germline V gene, CDR1 is SGHDN and CDR2 is FVKESK. The CDR3 sequence: CASSQRGPYNEQFF. The covered CDR3 bases are TGTGCCAGCAGCCAAAGGGGTCCATACAATGAG.

With respect to this clone: The CDR3 goes on 3 residues after the read ends, and that part is filled in from the germline J gene. The chain links TRBV5-6 to TRBJ2-7; D call uncertain. V was trimmed by 2 bases and J by 5 bases, leaving 8 bases between them. The CDR3 runs 12 residues. Germline V gene data show CDR1 as SGHDT and CDR2 as YYEEEE. The CDR3 DNA, read in part, is TGTGCCAGCAGCTTCCTTGTTCACGAG. It codes for CASSFLVHE. The complete CDR3 sequence is CASSFLVHEQYF.

Turning to this clone: Sequencing ends 3 residues short of the CDR3 end; the germline J gene provides the rest. The chain links TRBV30 to TRBJ2-3, with 10 nucleotides matching TRBD1. This CDR3 is built from 14 residues. CDR1 is GTSNPN, CDR2 SVGIG, per germline (reference sequence). CDR3 loop: CAWSPGTGDQPQYF. The covered CDR3 bases are TGTGCCTGGAGTCCCGGGACAGGGGATCAGCCG.

Incomplete CDR3 DNA: TGTGCCAGCAGCCCTTCCTCGGACAGGGTACTTGGC. Translation gives CASSPSSDRVLG. The entire CDR3 protein reads CASSPSSDRVLGYTF. This rearrangement joins TRBV7-9 to TRBJ1-2; 8 nucleotides match TRBD1. The read stops 3 residues short of the end of the CDR3; the missing end is completed from the germline J gene. The CDR3 length is 15 residues. The V and J ends lost 5 bases and 7 bases, in that order; junction bases with no gene match: 12. Germline V gives CDR1 SEHNR, CDR2 FQNEAQ (reference sequence).

About this clone itself: The sequenced fragment ends 3 residues before the CDR3 boundary, so the rest is inferred from the germline J gene. The chain joins TRBV6-1 to TRBJ2-7; D possibly corresponds to TRBD1 (6 bases). Germline CDR1 reads MNHNS; CDR2 reads SASEGT. The CDR3 spans 14 residues. V lost 4 bases to trimming and J lost 2 bases, with 12 bases between them. CDR3 DNA (partial): TGTGCCAGCAGTGGACCGACAGGCCCCTACGAG. Amino acid sequence: CASSGPTGPYE. In full, the CDR3 is CASSGPTGPYEQYF.

CDR3 in amino acids: CASSQEQGPYYEQYF. The DNA read from the CDR3 is TGCGCCAGCAGCCAAGAGCAGGGGCCGTACTACGAG. The chain uses TRBV4-1 and TRBJ2-7, with D perhaps TRBD1 (6 bases). The read ends 3 residues early relative to the CDR3; the germline J gene fills the gap. This CDR3 is built from 15 residues. Germline CDR1 is MGHRA and CDR2 is YSYEKL. Trimming cost V 0 bases and J 3 bases, with 12 bases left between them.

On this clone itself: The CDR3 end lies 3 residues beyond the end of the read and is filled in from the germline J gene. This chain connects TRBV13 to TRBJ1-1, with D hard to call. V lost 0 bases, J lost 0 bases, and 8 bases lay in between. Germline values: CDR1 PRHDT, CDR2 FYEKMQ (reference sequence). There are 15 residues in the CDR3. The sequenced part of the CDR3 DNA is TGTGCCAGCAGCTTAGGACCAGGAATGAACACTGAA. It translates to CASSLGPGMNTE. The full CDR3 is CASSLGPGMNTEAFF.

Regarding this clone: The CDR3 is cut off 3 residues early in the read; its end comes from the germline J gene. This chain connects TRBV2 to TRBJ2-4; D is unresolved. The CDR3 extends over 14 amino acids. The germline V gene encodes CDR1 SNHLY and CDR2 FYNNEI. CDR3 bases read: TGTGCCAGCAGTGAAGGGCGGTGGAACTATGGT. Translation gives CASSEGRWNYG. The CDR3 in full is CASSEGRWNYGQYF.

Incomplete CDR3 DNA: TGTGCCAGCAGCTACGGGGTGGACTACGAC. Translated: CASSYGVDYD. The complete CDR3 protein is CASSYGVDYDYTF. V is TRBV7-9 and J is TRBJ1-2; no firm D call. The read ends 3 residues before the CDR3 terminus; that terminus is restored from the germline J gene. CDR1 SEHNR and CDR2 FQNEAQ come from the germline V gene (reference sequence). The CDR3 extends over 13 amino acids.